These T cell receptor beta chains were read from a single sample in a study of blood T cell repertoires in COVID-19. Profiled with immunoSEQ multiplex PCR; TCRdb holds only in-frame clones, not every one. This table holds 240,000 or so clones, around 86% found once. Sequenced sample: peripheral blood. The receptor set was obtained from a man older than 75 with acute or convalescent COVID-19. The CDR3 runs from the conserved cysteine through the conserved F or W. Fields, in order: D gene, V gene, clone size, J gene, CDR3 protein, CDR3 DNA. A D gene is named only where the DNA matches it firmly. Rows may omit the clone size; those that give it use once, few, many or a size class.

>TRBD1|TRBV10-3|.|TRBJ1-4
CAISGGTGGTNEKLFF
TGTGCCATCAGTGGGGGGACAGGAGGGACTAATGAAAAACTGTTTTTT
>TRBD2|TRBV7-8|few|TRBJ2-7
CASSTLGTTIDEQYF
TGTGCCAGCAGCACCCTGGGGACTACGATCGACGAGCAGTACTTC
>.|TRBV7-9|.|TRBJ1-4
CASSPPANEKLFF
TGTGCCAGCAGCCCCCCAGCTAATGAAAAACTGTTTTTT
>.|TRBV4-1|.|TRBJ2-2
CASSQSLDTSTGELFF
TGCGCCAGCAGCCAATCACTGGACACCTCCACCGGGGAGCTGTTTTTT
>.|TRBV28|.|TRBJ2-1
CASSLSGGMGYNEQFF
TGTGCCAGCAGTTTATCGGGCGGGATGGGGTACAATGAGCAGTTCTTC
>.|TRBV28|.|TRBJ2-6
CASSSVRIQDNVLTF
TGTGCCAGCAGTTCAGTAAGGATCCAGGACAACGTCCTGACTTTC
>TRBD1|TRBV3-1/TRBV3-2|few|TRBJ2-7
CASSRQGSYEQYF
TGTGCCAGCAGCCGACAGGGTTCGTACGAGCAGTACTTC
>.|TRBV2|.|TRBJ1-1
CASSVRPNTEAFF
TGTGCCAGCAGTGTGCGGCCGAACACTGAAGCTTTCTTT
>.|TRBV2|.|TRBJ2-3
CASIGGGVVDTQYF
TGTGCCAGCATAGGGGGAGGGGTTGTAGATACGCAGTATTTT
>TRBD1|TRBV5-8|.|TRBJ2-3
CASSLGRGYTDTQYF
TGTGCCAGCAGCTTGGGCAGGGGGTACACAGATACGCAGTATTTT
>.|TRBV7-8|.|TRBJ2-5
CASSIPTTSLQETQYF
TGTGCCAGCAGCATCCCGACAACTAGCCTCCAAGAGACCCAGTACTTC
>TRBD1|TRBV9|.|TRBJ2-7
CASSVRGGATFEQYF
TGTGCCAGCAGCGTAAGAGGGGGCGCGACGTTCGAGCAGTACTTC
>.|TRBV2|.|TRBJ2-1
CASSGGTYNEQFF
TGTGCCAGCAGTGGCGGGACCTACAATGAGCAGTTCTTC
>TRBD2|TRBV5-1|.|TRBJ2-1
CASKPSGYNEQFF
TGCGCCAGCAAACCTAGCGGGTACAATGAGCAGTTCTTC
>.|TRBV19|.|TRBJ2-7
CASSSTRGLTYEQYF
TGTGCCAGTAGTTCGACTAGGGGTCTGACCTACGAGCAGTACTTC